This T cell receptor (beta chain) appears in the sequencing data of a study of radiation and T cells in renal cell carcinoma. Concerning this clone itself: Its antigen is as yet unknown.

Study conclusions and caveats: Dominant CDR3 motifs occupied more repertoire in irradiated than control tumors. Tumor samples were small regions of 0.9 to 1 g.

The repertoire was sequenced with immunoSEQ multiplex PCR; TCRdb's copy has only in-frame clones and lacks some. The sample consists of about 12,000 clones, around a third of them appearing once. Germline CDR1 is MRHNA and CDR2 is SNTAGT. The CDR3 consists of 16 residues. V was trimmed by 0 bases and J by 6 bases, leaving 16 bases between them. Noted treatment: 15 Gy SBRT to primary tumor, nephrectomy 4 weeks later. This renal cell carcinoma was of the clear cell type. The source is a man in his 60s with renal cell carcinoma. The chain recombines TRBV6-4 with TRBJ2-3; D is possibly TRBD2 (6 bases). The starting material was tumor tissue, obtained from a patient whose treatment included radiotherapy and nephrectomy. CDR3 sequence: CASSDSFLGGRDTQYF. The CDR3 DNA is TGTGCCAGCAGTGACTCTTTCCTGGGAGGAAGGGATACGCAGTATTTT.